These 23 T cell receptor beta chains share one sample of origin, sequenced in a study of type 1 regulatory T cells. TCRdb reprocessed the reads with MiXCR, giving one entry per CDR3 protein. The sample lists 60,000 to 70,000 distinct CDR3 sequences, nearly 50% occurring once. Antigens of these TCRs are unknown. Sequencing was carried out using cultured non-Tr1 T cells, either the whole culture or a sorted T cell fraction (not recorded which). These receptors came from a human donor in good health.

The sample holds a few counts of this clonotype. The DNA of the CDR3 is TGTGCCAGCAGCGCGAACAGGGTATTGAGGTTGGACTATGGCTACACCTTC. Protein: CASSANRVLRLDYGYTF. The chain joins TRBV7-8 to TRBJ1-2; weak D call: TRBD1 (6 bases). Germline lookup yields CDR1 SGHVS and CDR2 FQNEAQ. The CDR3 sequence is 17 residues long. Trimming stripped 5 bases from V and 3 bases from J, with 22 bases between.

The table lists this clonotype with a count of one. The V and J genes are TRBV5-5 and TRBJ2-3; tentatively, D is TRBD1 or TRBD2 (6 bases each). This CDR3 is built from 18 residues. Germline V gene lookup returns CDR1 SGHKS and CDR2 YYEKEE (reference sequence). With 0 bases removed from V and 0 bases from J, the gap between germline ends came to 17 bases. CDR3 amino acids: CASSLGVSGGPSTDTQYF. The CDR3 region has the DNA TGTGCCAGCAGCTTGGGCGTCAGTGGGGGGCCTAGCACAGATACGCAGTATTTT.

This chain uses TRBV7-9 with TRBJ2-5, with D unclear. There are 13 residues in the CDR3. Germline CDR1 and CDR2: SEHNR and FQNEAQ (reference sequence). The V end lost 5 bases, the J end lost 7 bases, and 14 bases lay between the germline ends. The CDR3 sequence is CASSLEIAPTQYF. CDR3 nucleotides: TGTGCCAGCAGCCTAGAGATTGCGCCGACCCAGTACTTC.

About this clonotype itself: A junction boundary mismatches the germline segment, possibly from a read error. The chain links TRBV5-1 to TRBJ2-7; weak D call: TRBD1 (6 bases). The CDR3 loop spans 14 amino acids. Germline-derived CDR1 and CDR2 are SGHRS and YFSETQ. CDR3 nucleotides: TGCGCCAGCAGTTTGGACAGTACATCCTACGAGCAGTACTTC. The encoded protein is CASSLDSTSYEQYF.

In its sample, this clonotype was seen a few times. This chain joins TRBV7-2 and TRBJ2-4; D perhaps matches TRBD2 (6 bases). V lost 7 bases and J lost 0, with 16 bases in between. Germline CDR1 reads SGHTA; CDR2 reads FQGNSA. The CDR3 totals 16 residues. DNA of the CDR3: TGTGCCAGCACCGTAGATGGGGGACTAGCCAAAAACATTCAGTACTTC. This gives the protein CASTVDGGLAKNIQYF.

V usage is TRBV20-1 and J usage is TRBJ1-5; no definite D call. Deletions cut 4 bases from V and 3 bases from J, with 10 bases between. Germline V gene sequence: CDR1 DFQATT, CDR2 SNEGSKA (reference sequence). This CDR3 region has 13 residues. CDR3 residues: CSAMETFNQPQHF. CDR3 coding DNA: TGCAGTGCTATGGAGACCTTCAATCAGCCCCAGCATTTT.

The chain combines TRBV11-1 with TRBJ1-1, with D unclear. The CDR3 sequence is 13 residues long. The V end was cut by 5 bases, the J end by 5 bases, with 12 bases between. Germline CDR1 and CDR2: SGHAT and FQDESV (reference sequence). Written as DNA, the CDR3 is TGTGCCAGCAGCCCTCATGGGCGGACTGAAGCTTTCTTT. As protein: CASSPHGRTEAFF.

V is TRBV18 and J is TRBJ1-5; perhaps TRBD1 as D (5 bases). The CDR3 runs 14 residues. The V end lost 3 bases, the J end lost 5 bases, and 11 bases lay between the germline ends. Germline V lookup: CDR1 KGHSH, CDR2 LQKENI. In nucleotides, the CDR3 is TGTGCCAGCTCACCCGGCCAGGGAGATCAGCCCCAGCATTTT. It is translated as CASSPGQGDQPQHF.

The chain links TRBV20-1 to TRBJ2-1, with D possibly matching TRBD2 (7 bases). CDR3 length: 14 residues. Trimming pared 2 bases from V and 3 bases from J, leaving 11 bases between. From germline, CDR1 is DFQATT and CDR2 SNEGSKA (reference sequence). In DNA, the CDR3 is TGCAGTGCTAGATCGGGGGGCTTCTACAATGAGCAGTTCTTC. It is translated as CSARSGGFYNEQFF.

The CDR3 spells CASSLGGVSEAFF. In DNA, the CDR3 is TGTGCCAGCAGCTTGGGGGGGGTGAGTGAAGCTTTCTTT. V is TRBV5-6 and J is TRBJ1-1; D is possibly TRBD1 (5 bases). The V gene lost 0 bases and the J gene lost 7 bases, with 10 bases spanning the gap. The CDR3 extends over 13 amino acids. CDR1 is SGHDT, CDR2 YYEEEE, per germline.

This clonotype was counted once. V and J are TRBV12-3 or TRBV12-4 and TRBJ2-7, with 7 bases lining up with TRBD1. CDR3 length: 13 residues. The junction had 2 bases not matched to a gene; V was cut back by 6 bases and J by 0 bases. This CDR3 is CASRQGNSYEQYF. The CDR3 nucleotides read TGTGCCAGCAGACAGGGGAACTCCTACGAGCAGTACTTC.

The CDR3 sequence is CASAGVEQYF. CDR3 bases: TGTGCCAGCGCCGGGGTAGAGCAGTACTTC. The chain carries TRBV2 and TRBJ2-7; a weak D match, TRBD2 (5 bases). The germline CDR1 and CDR2 sequences are SNHLY and FYNNEI. The CDR3 spans 10 residues. Trimming took 8 bases from V and 7 from J, leaving 9 bases between them.

This clonotype occurred a few times. The chain joins TRBV6-1 to TRBJ2-2; D is unresolved. The CDR3 is 15 amino acids. Germline values: CDR1 MNHNS, CDR2 SASEGT. The V end was cut by 1 base, the J end by 6 bases, with 12 bases between. The CDR3 sequence: CASSEVIQNAGELFF. In DNA, the CDR3 is TGTGCCAGCAGTGAAGTAATTCAGAATGCCGGGGAGCTGTTTTTT.

A few counts support this clonotype. The chain recombines TRBV30 with TRBJ2-7; the match to TRBD2 covers 9 bases. CDR1 is GTSNPN and CDR2 is SVGIG in the germline V gene (reference sequence). The CDR3 consists of 16 residues. With 2 bases clipped from V and 5 bases from J, the junction kept 13 bases outside the gene matches. The CDR3 bases are TGTGCCTGGAGTATTCTTTCAGCGGGGGGCCGGGACGAGCAGTACTTC. This encodes CAWSILSAGGRDEQYF.

This clonotype was detected only a few times. The rearrangement uses TRBV28 and TRBJ1-2, with D possibly being TRBD1 (6 bases). CDR3 size: 15 residues. Trimming took off 6 bases at V and 2 bases at J, with 16 bases between the two ends. CDR1 MDHEN and CDR2 SYDVKM come from the germline V gene. The CDR3 DNA is TGTGCCAGCAGCCCATCCGGGACACTGAACTATGGCTACACCTTC. Its translation: CASSPSGTLNYGYTF.

V and J are TRBV3-1 and TRBJ1-5; no reliable D call. The CDR3 is 12 residues long. The V end lost 3 bases, the J end lost 8 bases, and 8 bases lay between the germline ends. The germline CDR1 and CDR2 sequences are LGHDT and YNNKEL (reference sequence). The CDR3 loop reads CASSQASEPQHF. In DNA, the CDR3 is TGTGCCAGCAGCCAGGCGAGTGAGCCCCAGCATTTT.

The chain couples TRBV20-1 to TRBJ1-1; D uncertain. CDR3 length: 15 amino acids. Germline V gene lookup returns CDR1 DFQATT and CDR2 SNEGSKA (reference sequence). V was shortened by 2 bases and J by 0 bases, with 13 bases between the two germline ends. The CDR3 DNA follows: TGCAGTGCTAGAAGGCCAGCGACTATGAACACTGAAGCTTTCTTT. This sequence encodes CSARRPATMNTEAFF.

This chain connects TRBV5-1 to TRBJ2-3; possible D gene TRBD2, 6 bases. Germline CDR1 SGHRS, CDR2 YFSETQ. Trimming took off 0 bases at V and 0 bases at J, with 8 bases between the two ends. The CDR3 runs to 15 residues. In DNA form, the CDR3 reads TGCGCCAGCAGCTTGGTAGCGGTTAGCACAGATACGCAGTATTTT. Its translation is CASSLVAVSTDTQYF.

This clonotype was seen a handful of times. The chain recombines TRBV20-1 with TRBJ2-2; unclear D gene. Trimming removed 6 bases at V and 4 bases at J, with 9 bases between. CDR1 and CDR2 from the germline V gene are DFQATT and SNEGSKA (reference sequence). The CDR3 has 12 residues. CDR3 sequence (DNA): TGCAGTGCCCTATGGGGCACCGGGGAGCTGTTTTTT. It encodes CSALWGTGELFF.

This clonotype was seen a few times. The chain carries TRBV4-2 and TRBJ2-7; D uncertain. The CDR3 spans 13 residues. In germline, CDR1 is LGHNA, CDR2 YNFKEQ. V was trimmed by 2 bases and J by 13 bases, leaving 18 bases between them. CDR3 protein: CASSQREYRPRYF. The CDR3, as DNA: TGTGCCAGCAGCCAAAGGGAATACAGACCTCGCTACTTC.

A few counts support this clonotype. The chain has TRBV9 and TRBJ1-1, with 7 positions matching TRBD1. CDR3 size: 16 residues. V lost 3 bases to trimming and J lost 1 base; unmatched junction nucleotides: 9. Per germline, CDR1 SGDLS and CDR2 YYNGEE. The CDR3: CASSAGIGTANTEAFF. For the CDR3, the DNA is TGTGCCAGCAGCGCCGGAATCGGGACAGCGAACACTGAAGCTTTCTTT.

This chain uses TRBV20-1 with TRBJ2-7; the match to TRBD1 covers 7 bases. There are 15 residues in the CDR3. The germline CDR1 and CDR2 sequences are DFQATT and SNEGSKA (reference sequence). Unmatched junction bases numbered 14, after V lost 7 bases and J lost 2 bases. CDR3 coding DNA: TGCAGTGTAAAGATCCCGCAGGGGGTCCCCTACGAGCAGTACTTC. It specifies CSVKIPQGVPYEQYF.

Concerning this clonotype: Given a much more abundant clone one base away, this may be a read error. The chain links TRBV5-1 to TRBJ2-2, with D maybe TRBD2 (6 bases). The CDR3 has 14 residues. Per the germline V gene, CDR1 is SGHRS and CDR2 is YFSETQ. The CDR3 reads CASSLKGSAGGLFF. The DNA of the CDR3 is TGCGCCAGCAGCTTGAAAGGTTCCGCCGGGGGGCTGTTTTTT.